This T cell receptor (beta chain) was retrieved from a study of CD8 T cells in ankylosing spondylitis. Whole-study results and caveats: A TCR beta motif of fewer than 10 highly homologous variants seemed to mark ankylosing spondylitis blood. Clones linked to disease, bearing a CD8+ phenotype, were relatively rare in peripheral blood. The study looked at matched synovial fluid samples from ankylosing spondylitis patients. Disease-linked clones were reported to be significantly enriched there.

This clonotype was detected many times. Its antigen is unknown. TCR beta libraries were made by quantitative 5'-RACE with molecular barcodes. In TCRdb, the 5' RACE reads were re-called with MiXCR into one record per CDR3 protein. The table shows fewer than 550,000 distinct CDR3 sequences, with 5.3% occurring only once. V was clipped by 3 bases and J by 0 bases; unmatched bases: 3. Germline CDR1 is SGDLS and CDR2 is YYNGEE. The CDR3 spans 16 residues. The sequencing sample was made of blood, either unsorted or a sorted T cell fraction (not recorded which). V and J are TRBV9 and TRBJ2-3, with TRBD2 matching over 11 bases. The sequence was obtained from a male donor with ankylosing spondylitis. The CDR3 protein is CASSATSGGSTDTQYF. The CDR3 DNA sequence: TGTGCCAGCAGCGCAACTAGCGGGGGCAGCACAGATACGCAGTATTTT.